Each of the 24 T cell receptor beta chains below was sequenced from the same sample in a study of T cells expressing NK-cell markers. TCRdb re-called the 5' RACE reads, yielding one record per CDR3 amino acid sequence without DNA. The sample includes roughly 420,000 distinct CDR3 sequences. Sequenced material: blood T cells: a sorted CD56 or NKG2C T cell subset, CD4+ or CD8+ T cells, or bulk PBMC T cells (not recorded which). These TCRs come from a woman between 18 and 75 years old in good health.

V usage is TRBV7-9 and J usage is TRBJ2-6. The germline gives CDR1 SEHNR, CDR2 FQNEAQ (reference sequence). The CDR3 is 14 residues long. The CDR3 loop reads CASSFVAGANVLTF.

The rearrangement joins TRBV29-1 to TRBJ2-3; TCRdb outputs TRBD2, but without DNA this stays unchecked. The CDR3 runs 16 residues. Germline V lookup: CDR1 SQVTM, CDR2 ANQGSEA. This CDR3 reads CSVDGVIAGGADTQYF.

V usage is TRBV5-1 and J usage is TRBJ2-3; absent DNA, TCRdb's TRBD2 call cannot be checked. CDR3 length equals 16 residues. The germline CDR1 and CDR2 sequences are SGHRS and YFSETQ. The CDR3: CASSTRTSGRADTQYF.

V and J are TRBV11-2 and TRBJ2-7; TCRdb's assignment of TRBD2 cannot be checked, as there is no DNA. The CDR3 is made up of 19 amino acids. Germline V lookup: CDR1 SGHAT, CDR2 FQNNGV. The CDR3 protein is CASSYRLAGGSSRTYEQYF. The variable domain in full, completed from reference TRBV11-2 and TRBJ2-7, reads EAGVAQSPRYKIIEKRQSVAFWCNPISGHATLYWYQQILGQGPKLLIQFQNNGVVDDSQLPKDRFSAERLKGVDSTLKIQPAKLEDSAVYLCASSYRLAGGSSRTYEQYFGPGTRLTVT.

The chain carries TRBV11-2 and TRBJ2-2. Germline values: CDR1 SGHAT, CDR2 FQNNGV. The length of the CDR3 is 15 residues. The CDR3 protein is CASSLIRTPHGELFF.

V is TRBV12-3 or TRBV12-4 and J is TRBJ2-2; the TRBD2 assignment by TCRdb is unverifiable without DNA. The CDR3 contains 16 residues. CDR3 sequence: CASRSGRAANTGELFF.

The CDR3 sequence is CASSANTGGYGYTF. The J gene is TRBJ1-2, the V gene TRBV7-2; there is no DNA to check the TCRdb D call of TRBD1. CDR1 and CDR2 from the germline V gene are SGHTA and FQGNSA. CDR3 length equals 14 residues.

The rearrangement uses TRBV4-3 and TRBJ2-1. Germline CDR1 and CDR2: LGHNA and YSLEER. The CDR3 runs to 14 residues. CDR3 in amino acids: CASSHLGPTHEQFF.

CDR3 residues: CASSKTGTSGSGPDTQYF. V is TRBV9 and J is TRBJ2-3; TCRdb proposes TRBD2, but this gene call is untestable without DNA. The CDR3 covers 18 residues. Per germline, CDR1 SGDLS and CDR2 YYNGEE.

The J gene is TRBJ1-2, the V gene TRBV2; TCRdb picks TRBD1, but there is no DNA to check that call. From germline, CDR1 is SNHLY and CDR2 FYNNEI. This CDR3 has 14 residues. CDR3 loop: CAIQPPRGAYGYTF.

The V call is TRBV7-6, the J call TRBJ1-4. Germline CDR1 reads SGHVS; CDR2 reads FNYEAQ. The CDR3 is 11 amino acids. The CDR3 sequence: CASSLQGKLFF.

This chain connects TRBV7-6 to TRBJ2-1; TCRdb calls TRBD2, which cannot be checked without DNA. Germline CDR1 SGHVS, CDR2 FNYEAQ. This CDR3 is 16 amino acids long. The CDR3 sequence: CASSSSGVLSYNEQFF. The full variable domain, with the rest looked up from reference TRBV7-6 and TRBJ2-1, is GAGVSQSPRYKVTKRGQDVALRCDPISGHVSLYWYRQALGQGPEFLTYFNYEAQQDKSGLPNDRFSAERPEGSISTLTIQRTEQRDSAMYRCASSSSGVLSYNEQFFGPGTRLTVL.

The CDR3 protein is CSARVPAGGNEQFF. The V and J genes are TRBV20-1 and TRBJ2-1; TCRdb reports TRBD2, a call that lacks DNA to check it against. The CDR3 runs 14 residues. The germline V gene has CDR1 DFQATT and CDR2 SNEGSKA (reference sequence).

The rearrangement links TRBV20-1 to TRBJ1-1. From germline, CDR1 is DFQATT and CDR2 SNEGSKA (reference sequence). The CDR3 is made up of 12 amino acids. CDR3 sequence reads: CSASGTAFGAFF.

The chain employs TRBV6-2 or TRBV6-3 and TRBJ1-5; the D call of TRBD1 rests on TCRdb alone, since no DNA is present to check it. CDR3 size: 16 residues. Germline V gene sequence: CDR1 MNHEY, CDR2 SVGEGT. The CDR3 loop is CASSYVETGPYQPQHF.

The chain joins TRBV5-1 to TRBJ1-5; TCRdb indicates TRBD1, and absent DNA this call remains unverified. CDR1 SGHRS and CDR2 YFSETQ come from the germline V gene. The CDR3 has 15 residues. CDR3 sequence: CASSLEGQGAQPQHF.

The rearrangement joins TRBV24-1 to TRBJ2-2; no DNA is available, so the TRBD1 call from TCRdb remains unchecked. From germline, CDR1 is KGHDR and CDR2 SFDVKD. The CDR3 is made up of 18 amino acids. The CDR3 sequence: CATSDPQPWTGGTGELFF.

The gene calls are TRBV28 and TRBJ2-2; TCRdb reports TRBD1, a call that lacks DNA to check it against. This CDR3 is built from 15 residues. CDR1 and CDR2 from the germline V gene are MDHEN and SYDVKM. The CDR3 spells CASSFPGQGGGELFF.

CDR3 amino acids: CASSARGPISYNEQFF. V is TRBV7-7 and J is TRBJ2-1; as DNA is missing, the TRBD1 call by TCRdb cannot be tested. Germline V lookup: CDR1 SSHAT, CDR2 FNYEAQ (reference sequence). The CDR3 totals 16 residues. Supplemented by reference TRBV7-7 and TRBJ2-1, the full variable domain reads GAGVSQSPRYKVTKRGQDVTLRCDPISSHATLYWYQQALGQGPEFLTYFNYEAQPDKSGLPSDRFSAERPEGSISTLTIQRTEQRDSAMYRCASSARGPISYNEQFFGPGTRLTVL.

The genes are TRBV19 and TRBJ2-1; TCRdb lists TRBD2, though no DNA is available to test this call. Germline V CDR1 and CDR2: LNHDA, SQIVND (reference sequence). The CDR3 runs 16 residues. CDR3 loop: CASSIVPGLTYNEQFF.

This rearrangement joins TRBV6-1 to TRBJ2-5; the D gene TCRdb calls, TRBD2, cannot be checked with no DNA. This CDR3 comprises 14 residues. Germline values: CDR1 MNHNS, CDR2 SASEGT. The CDR3 reads CASSEPAGRETQYF.

The chain is built from TRBV29-1 and TRBJ1-3; TCRdb calls TRBD1, which cannot be checked without DNA. CDR1 is SQVTM, CDR2 ANQGSEA, per germline. The CDR3 is 13 amino acids. The CDR3 here is CSVGGEPGNTIYF.

V gene TRBV11-2 combines with J gene TRBJ2-5; TCRdb proposes TRBD2, but this gene call is untestable without DNA. The CDR3 loop spans 15 amino acids. Per the germline V gene, CDR1 is SGHAT and CDR2 is FQNNGV. CDR3 amino acids: CASSSATSGEETQYF.

This chain connects TRBV12-3 or TRBV12-4 to TRBJ1-1. The CDR3 has 13 residues. The CDR3 loop is CATSRQENTEAFF.